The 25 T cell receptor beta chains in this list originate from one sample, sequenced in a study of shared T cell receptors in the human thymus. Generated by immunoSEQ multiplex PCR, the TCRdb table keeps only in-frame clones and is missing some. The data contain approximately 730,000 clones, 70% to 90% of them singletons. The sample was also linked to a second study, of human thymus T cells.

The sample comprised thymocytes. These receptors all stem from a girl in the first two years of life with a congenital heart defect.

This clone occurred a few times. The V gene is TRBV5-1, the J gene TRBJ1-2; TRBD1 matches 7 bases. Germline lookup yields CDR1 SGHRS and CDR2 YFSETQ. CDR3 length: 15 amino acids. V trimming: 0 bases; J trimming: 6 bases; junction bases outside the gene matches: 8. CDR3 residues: CASSLGARGMDGYTF. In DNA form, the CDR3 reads TGCGCCAGCAGCTTGGGGGCCAGGGGGATGGATGGCTACACCTTC.

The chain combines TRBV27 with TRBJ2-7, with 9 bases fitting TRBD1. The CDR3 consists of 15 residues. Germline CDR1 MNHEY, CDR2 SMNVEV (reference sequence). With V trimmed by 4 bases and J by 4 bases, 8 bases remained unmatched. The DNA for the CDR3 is TGTGCCAGCAGTTATTCGGGACAGGGCTTATACGAGCAGTACTTC. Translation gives CASSYSGQGLYEQYF.

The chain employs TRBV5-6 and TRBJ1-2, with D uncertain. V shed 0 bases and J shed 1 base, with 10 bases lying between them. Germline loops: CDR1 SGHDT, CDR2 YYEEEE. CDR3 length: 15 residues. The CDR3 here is CASSLGFRFNYGYTF. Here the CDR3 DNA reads TGTGCCAGCAGCTTGGGGTTTCGGTTTAACTATGGCTACACCTTC. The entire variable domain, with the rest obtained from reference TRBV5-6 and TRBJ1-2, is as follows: DAGVTQSPTHLIKTRGQQVTLRCSPKSGHDTVSWYQQALGQGPQFIFQYYEEEERQRGNFPDRFSGHQFPNYSSELNVNALLLGDSALYLCASSLGFRFNYGYTFGSGTRLTVV.

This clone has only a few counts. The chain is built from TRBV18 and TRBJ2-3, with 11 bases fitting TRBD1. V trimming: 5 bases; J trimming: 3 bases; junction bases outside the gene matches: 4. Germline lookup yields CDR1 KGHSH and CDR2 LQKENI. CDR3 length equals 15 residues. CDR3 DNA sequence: TGTGCCAGCTCAGCGGACAGGGGGCTGACAGATACGCAGTATTTT. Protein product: CASSADRGLTDTQYF. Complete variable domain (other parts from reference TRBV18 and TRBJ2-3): NAGVMQNPRHLVRRRGQEARLRCSPMKGHSHVYWYRQLPEEGLKFMVYLQKENIIDESGMPKERFSAEFPKEGPSILRIQQVVRGDSAAYFCASSADRGLTDTQYFGPGTRLTVL.

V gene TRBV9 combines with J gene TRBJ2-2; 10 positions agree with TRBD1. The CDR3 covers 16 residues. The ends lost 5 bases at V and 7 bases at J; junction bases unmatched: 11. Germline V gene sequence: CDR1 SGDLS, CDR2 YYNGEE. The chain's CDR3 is CASSNPGTGDGGELFF. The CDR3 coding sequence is TGTGCCAGCAGTAATCCCGGGACAGGGGATGGCGGGGAGCTGTTTTTT.

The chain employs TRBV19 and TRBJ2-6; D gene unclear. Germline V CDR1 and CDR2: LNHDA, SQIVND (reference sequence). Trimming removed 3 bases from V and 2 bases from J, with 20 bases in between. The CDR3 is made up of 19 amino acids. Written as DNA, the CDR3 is TGTGCCAGTAGTATTCCGCATCATAAGCTACCGACTGGGGCCAACGTCCTGACTTTC. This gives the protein CASSIPHHKLPTGANVLTF.

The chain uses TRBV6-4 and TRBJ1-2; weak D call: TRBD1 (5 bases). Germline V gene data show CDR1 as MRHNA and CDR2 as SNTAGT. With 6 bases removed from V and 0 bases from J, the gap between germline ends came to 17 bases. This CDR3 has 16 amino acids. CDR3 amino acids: CASSVAYRTTNYGYTF. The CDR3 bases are TGTGCCAGCAGCGTAGCCTACAGGACTACTAACTATGGCTACACCTTC.

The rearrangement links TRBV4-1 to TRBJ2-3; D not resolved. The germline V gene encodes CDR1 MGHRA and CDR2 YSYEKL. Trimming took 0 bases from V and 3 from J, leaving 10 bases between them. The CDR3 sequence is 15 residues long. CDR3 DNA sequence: TGCGCCAGCAGCCAAGAACCTCGCCGGACAGATACGCAGTATTTT. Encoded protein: CASSQEPRRTDTQYF.

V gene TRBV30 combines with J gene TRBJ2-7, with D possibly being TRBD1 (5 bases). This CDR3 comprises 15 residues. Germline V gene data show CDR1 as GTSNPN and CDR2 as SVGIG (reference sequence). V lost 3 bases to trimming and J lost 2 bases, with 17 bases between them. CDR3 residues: CAWSPTGLTPYEQYF. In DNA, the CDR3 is TGTGCCTGGAGCCCAACAGGTTTAACACCCTACGAGCAGTACTTC.

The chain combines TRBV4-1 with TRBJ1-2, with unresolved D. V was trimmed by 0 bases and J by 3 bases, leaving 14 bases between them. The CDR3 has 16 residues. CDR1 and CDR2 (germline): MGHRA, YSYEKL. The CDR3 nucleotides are TGCGCCAGCAGCCAAGATAGTCCGGGTCCCTACTATGGCTACACCTTC. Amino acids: CASSQDSPGPYYGYTF.

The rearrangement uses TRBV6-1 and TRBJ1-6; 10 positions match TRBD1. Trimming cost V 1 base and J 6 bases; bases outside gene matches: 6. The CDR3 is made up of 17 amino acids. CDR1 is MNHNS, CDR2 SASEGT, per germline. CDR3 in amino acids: CASSEVSGQGPNSPLHF. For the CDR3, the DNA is TGTGCCAGCAGTGAAGTTTCGGGACAGGGGCCTAATTCACCCCTCCACTTT.

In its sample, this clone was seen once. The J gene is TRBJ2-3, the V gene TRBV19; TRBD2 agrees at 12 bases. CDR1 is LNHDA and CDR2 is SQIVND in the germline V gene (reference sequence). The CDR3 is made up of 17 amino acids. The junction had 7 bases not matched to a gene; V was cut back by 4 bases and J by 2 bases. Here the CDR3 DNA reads TGTGCCAGTAGTACCCTACGGACTAGCGGGGACACAGATACGCAGTATTTT. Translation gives CASSTLRTSGDTDTQYF.

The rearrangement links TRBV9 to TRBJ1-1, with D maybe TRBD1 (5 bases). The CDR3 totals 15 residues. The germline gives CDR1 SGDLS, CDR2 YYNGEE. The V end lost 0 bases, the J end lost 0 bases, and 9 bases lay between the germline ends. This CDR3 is CASSVAVDMNTEAFF. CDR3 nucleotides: TGTGCCAGCAGCGTAGCTGTGGACATGAACACTGAAGCTTTCTTT.

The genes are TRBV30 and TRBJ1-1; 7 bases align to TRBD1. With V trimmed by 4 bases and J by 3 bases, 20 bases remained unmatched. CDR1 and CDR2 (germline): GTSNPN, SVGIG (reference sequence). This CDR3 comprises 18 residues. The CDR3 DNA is TGTGCCTGGACCCCCCCTAGGGCCGGGACAGAGAGGGACACTGAAGCTTTCTTT. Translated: CAWTPPRAGTERDTEAFF.

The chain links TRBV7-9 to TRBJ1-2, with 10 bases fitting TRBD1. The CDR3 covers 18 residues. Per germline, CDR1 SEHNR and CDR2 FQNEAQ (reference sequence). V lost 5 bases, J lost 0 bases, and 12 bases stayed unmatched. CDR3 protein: CASSPLPGQGPPNYGYTF. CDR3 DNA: TGTGCCAGCAGCCCGCTGCCGGGACAGGGGCCGCCTAACTATGGCTACACCTTC.

This CDR3 reads CASSLVGTEIYEQYF. DNA for the CDR3: TGTGCCAGCAGCTTAGTAGGGACAGAGATCTACGAGCAGTACTTC. The chain recombines TRBV7-2 with TRBJ2-7, with 7 bases identical to TRBD1. The CDR3 loop spans 15 amino acids. Losses at the gene ends were 1 base for V and 3 bases for J; bases not matched to a gene: 6. The germline V gene encodes CDR1 SGHTA and CDR2 FQGNSA.

In nucleotides, the CDR3 is TGCGCCAGCAGCTTGGGTGGGGGGGCCTCCTACGAGCAGTACTTC. Its translation is CASSLGGGASYEQYF. V usage is TRBV5-1 and J usage is TRBJ2-7, with D perhaps matching TRBD2 (7 bases). This CDR3 is built from 15 residues. CDR1 is SGHRS and CDR2 is YFSETQ in the germline V gene. V gave up 0 bases and J gave up 0 bases, with 10 bases separating them.

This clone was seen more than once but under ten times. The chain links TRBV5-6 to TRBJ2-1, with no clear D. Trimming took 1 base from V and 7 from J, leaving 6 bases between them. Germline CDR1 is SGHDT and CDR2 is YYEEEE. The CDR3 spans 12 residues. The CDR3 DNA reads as TGTGCCAGCAGCTTGTGCAGGAATGAGCAGTTCTTC. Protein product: CASSLCRNEQFF.

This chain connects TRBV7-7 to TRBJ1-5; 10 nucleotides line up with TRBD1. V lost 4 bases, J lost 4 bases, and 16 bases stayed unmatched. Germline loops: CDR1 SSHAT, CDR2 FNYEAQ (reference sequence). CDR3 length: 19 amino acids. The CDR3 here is CASSSNPGQGQTPNQPQHF. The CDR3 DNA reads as TGTGCCAGCAGCTCCAACCCGGGACAGGGGCAAACGCCGAATCAGCCCCAGCATTTT. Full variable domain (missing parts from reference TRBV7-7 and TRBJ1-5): GAGVSQSPRYKVTKRGQDVTLRCDPISSHATLYWYQQALGQGPEFLTYFNYEAQPDKSGLPSDRFSAERPEGSISTLTIQRTEQRDSAMYRCASSSNPGQGQTPNQPQHFGDGTRLSIL.

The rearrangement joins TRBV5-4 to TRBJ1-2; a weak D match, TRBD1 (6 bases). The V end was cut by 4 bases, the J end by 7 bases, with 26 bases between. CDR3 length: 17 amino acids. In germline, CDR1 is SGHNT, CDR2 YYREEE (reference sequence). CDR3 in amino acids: CASSREGEGNKRSGYTF. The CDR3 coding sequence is TGTGCCAGCAGCCGGGAGGGGGAAGGGAACAAGCGTAGTGGCTACACCTTC. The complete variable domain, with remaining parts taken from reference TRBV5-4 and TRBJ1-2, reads ETGVTQSPTHLIKTRGQQVTLRCSSQSGHNTVSWYQQALGQGPQFIFQYYREEENGRGNFPPRFSGLQFPNYSSELNVNALELDDSALYLCASSREGEGNKRSGYTFGSGTRLTVV.

The CDR3 here is CASSQDRRSEVHGYTF. The CDR3 bases are TGTGCCAGCAGCCAAGACCGCCGGAGCGAAGTCCATGGCTACACCTTC. The chain employs TRBV4-2 and TRBJ1-2, with D hard to call. In germline, CDR1 is LGHNA, CDR2 YNFKEQ. CDR3 length: 16 amino acids. V was pared by 0 bases and J by 6 bases, with 17 bases between.

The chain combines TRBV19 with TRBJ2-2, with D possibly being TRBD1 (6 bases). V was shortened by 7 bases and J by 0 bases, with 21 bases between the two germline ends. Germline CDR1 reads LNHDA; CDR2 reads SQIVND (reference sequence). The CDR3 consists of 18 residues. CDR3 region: CASNPGQLTRTNTGELFF. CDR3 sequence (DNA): TGTGCCAGTAATCCGGGACAACTAACCAGAACGAACACCGGGGAGCTGTTTTTT. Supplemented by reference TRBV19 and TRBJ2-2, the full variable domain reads DGGITQSPKYLFRKEGQNVTLSCEQNLNHDAMYWYRQDPGQGLRLIYYSQIVNDFQKGDIAEGYSVSREKKESFPLTVTSAQKNPTAFYLCASNPGQLTRTNTGELFFGEGSRLTVL.

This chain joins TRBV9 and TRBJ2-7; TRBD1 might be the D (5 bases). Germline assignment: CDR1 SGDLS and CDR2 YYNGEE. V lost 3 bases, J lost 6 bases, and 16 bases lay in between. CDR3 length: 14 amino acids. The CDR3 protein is CASSEVRYTGEQYF. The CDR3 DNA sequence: TGTGCCAGCAGCGAGGTACGGTATACAGGCGAGCAGTACTTC.

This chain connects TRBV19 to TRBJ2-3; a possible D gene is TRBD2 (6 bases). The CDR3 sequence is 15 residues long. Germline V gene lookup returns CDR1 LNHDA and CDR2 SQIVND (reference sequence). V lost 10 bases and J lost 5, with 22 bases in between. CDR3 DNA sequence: TGTGCCACCACACGCACCATGGGGCGGGAAGATACGCAGTATTTT. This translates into CATTRTMGREDTQYF.

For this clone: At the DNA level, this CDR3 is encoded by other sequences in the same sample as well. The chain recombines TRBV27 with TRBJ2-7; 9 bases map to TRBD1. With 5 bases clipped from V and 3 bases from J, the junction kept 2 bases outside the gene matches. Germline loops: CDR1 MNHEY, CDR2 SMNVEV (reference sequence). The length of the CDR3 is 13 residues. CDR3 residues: CASSPGQGYEQYF. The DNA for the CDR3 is TGTGCCAGCAGTCCGGGACAGGGCTACGAGCAGTACTTC.